This T cell receptor (beta chain) derives from a study of blood T cell repertoires in COVID-19. Study-wide context: Sources were T cells, B-cell-depleted T cells, or PBMCs; the material itself was cDNA or gDNA.

The CDR3 spans 13 residues. Germline CDR1 LGHDT, CDR2 YNNKEL (reference sequence). V shed 4 bases and J shed 5 bases, with 6 bases lying between them. Profiling relied on immunoSEQ multiplex PCR, and the TCRdb table lists in-frame clones only, not all of them. The sample carries more than 250,000 clones, under 95% recorded once. Participants, about 18 to 90 years old, spanned about 26 US areas. Cohort 3 recovered donors had two negative PCRs, clearance, or symptom resolution. The TCR originated in a woman aged 25 to 45 who had recovered from COVID-19. The sequencing input was PBMCs or T cells enriched from blood (not recorded which). The J gene is TRBJ1-6, the V gene TRBV3-1 (or the pseudogene TRBV3-2); D not certain. CDR3 loop: CASSRGDNSPLHF. As DNA, the CDR3 is TGTGCCAGCAGCCGCGGGGATAATTCACCCCTCCACTTT.